The 13 T cell receptor beta chains reported below all come from one sample, sequenced in a study of shared clonotypes between healthy human individuals. Assay used: immunoSEQ multiplex PCR; TCRdb lists only in-frame clones, some missing. The repertoire has 470,000 or so clones, about 85% of them found once; the top ten carry about an eighth. Sequenced input: PBMCs. These receptors came from a woman aged 40 to 49 in good health. Some clones in this sample may be carry-over from other donors' samples.

This clone was observed a handful of times. The chain couples TRBV7-3 to TRBJ2-2, with TRBD2 identical over 8 bases. The CDR3 runs 15 residues. V lost 5 bases, J lost 6 bases, and 8 bases stayed unmatched. Germline CDR1 is SGHTA and CDR2 is FQGTGA. The CDR3 nucleotides are TGTGCCAGCAGCGACGTCCTAGCGGGCGCCGGGGAGCTGTTTTTT. Encoded protein: CASSDVLAGAGELFF.

The J gene is TRBJ2-7, the V gene TRBV20-1; no reliable D call. Germline loops: CDR1 DFQATT, CDR2 SNEGSKA (reference sequence). The CDR3 is made up of 11 amino acids. Between the trimmed V and J ends, which lost 6 bases and 5 bases, there was a span of 11 bases. The CDR3 loop reads CSAAPGDEQYF. The CDR3 DNA follows: TGCAGTGCGGCCCCTGGGGACGAGCAGTACTTC.

As to this clone: It is likely a read error: a sequence one base away is far more abundant. The V and J genes are TRBV7-2 and TRBJ2-3; the D gene is possibly TRBD2 (5 bases). This CDR3 comprises 15 residues. Germline loops: CDR1 SGHTA, CDR2 FQGNSA. The CDR3 here is CASSLEASSTDTKYF. Written as DNA, the CDR3 is TGTGCCAGCAGCTTAGAAGCGTCTAGCACAGATACGAAGTATTTT.

This chain links TRBV7-2 with TRBJ1-3; D ambiguous. Trimming took 5 bases from V and 4 from J, leaving 15 bases between them. The germline V gene encodes CDR1 SGHTA and CDR2 FQGNSA. The CDR3 length is 15 residues. The CDR3 DNA reads as TGTGCCAGCAGCCACGGACTCTCGGTCGGAAACACCATATATTTT. Residues: CASSHGLSVGNTIYF.

On this clone itself: A read error is the likely source, as a far larger clone sits one nucleotide away. Distinct nucleotide sequences in the sample also encode this CDR3. The CDR3 DNA reads TGCGCCAGCAGTCCCCCCCGGACAGGAGTAGCCAATCAGCCCCAGCATTTT. This codes for CASSPPRTGVANQPQHF. This chain joins TRBV28 and TRBJ1-5, with 7 bases aligning to TRBD1. Germline V gene data show CDR1 as MDHEN and CDR2 as SYDVKM. There are 17 residues in the CDR3.

CDR3 residues: CASSQGPGAITGELFF. The CDR3 nucleotides read TGTGCCAGCAGCCAAGGTCCAGGGGCGATCACCGGGGAGCTGTTTTTT. This chain joins TRBV5-8 and TRBJ2-2, with a possible D match to TRBD1 (6 bases). Deletions cut 4 bases from V and 4 bases from J, with 17 bases between. This CDR3 spans 16 amino acids. Germline CDR1 reads SGHTS; CDR2 reads YDEGEE.

Note on this clone: A far larger clone lies a single base away; this is likely a read error. Other nucleotide sequences from this sample produce the same CDR3. The rearrangement joins TRBV28 to TRBJ1-1, with D perhaps TRBD1 (6 bases). Between the trimmed V and J ends, which lost 6 bases and 3 bases, there was a span of 14 bases. The germline V gene encodes CDR1 MDHEN and CDR2 SYDVKM. The CDR3 sequence is 14 residues long. Written as DNA, the CDR3 is TGTGCCAGCAGCCGCGGGACACGTCACACTGAAGCTTTCTTT. It yields the protein CASSRGTRHTEAFF.

About this clone itself: The identical CDR3 is also encoded by other nucleotide sequences in the sample. The V and J genes are TRBV10-3 and TRBJ2-5; 7 bases fit TRBD2. Per the germline V gene, CDR1 is ENHRY and CDR2 is SYGVKD. Germline trimming cut 0 bases from V and 5 bases from J; bases unmatched to any gene: 3. The CDR3 has 14 residues. Here the CDR3 DNA reads TGTGCCATCAGTGAGTCCAGGGAGGGTGAGACCCAGTACTTC. Residues: CAISESREGETQYF.

On this clone: This sequence is one base from a far larger clone and is likely a read error. The chain recombines TRBV11-2 with TRBJ1-2; the D is unclear. CDR1 is SGHAT, CDR2 FQNNGV, per germline. The CDR3 consists of 13 residues. Trimming removed 6 bases from V and 4 bases from J, with 12 bases in between. The CDR3 coding sequence is TGTGCCAGCAGAATCAAACCTAGCTATGGCTACACCTTC. This encodes CASRIKPSYGYTF.

This clone was recorded once. The sample contains more than one DNA sequence encoding this CDR3. This sequence joins TRBV29-1 and TRBJ2-1; 10 bases line up with TRBD2. Per the germline V gene, CDR1 is SQVTM and CDR2 is ANQGSEA. Germline trimming cut 2 bases from V and 2 bases from J; bases unmatched to any gene: 0. The CDR3 length is 14 residues. This chain's CDR3 is CSVETSGTYNEQFF. The CDR3 nucleotides read TGCAGCGTTGAAACTAGCGGGACCTACAATGAGCAGTTCTTC.

Of note for this clone: This sample also contains other DNA sequences that code for the same CDR3. The chain links TRBV5-6 to TRBJ2-7; maybe TRBD2 (6 bases). From germline, CDR1 is SGHDT and CDR2 YYEEEE. V was trimmed by 2 bases and J by 0 bases, leaving 9 bases between them. The length of the CDR3 is 14 residues. The CDR3 sequence: CASSLGGNSYEQYF. The CDR3 DNA is TGTGCCAGCAGCTTAGGCGGGAACTCCTACGAGCAGTACTTC.

The chain links TRBV6-5 to TRBJ1-4, with D hard to call. CDR1 and CDR2 from the germline V gene are MNHEY and SVGAGI. The CDR3 contains 13 residues. The V gene lost 4 bases and the J gene lost 5 bases, with 8 bases spanning the gap. The CDR3 coding sequence is TGTGCCAGCAGTTCCGGGGTAAATGAAAAACTGTTTTTT. Amino acids: CASSSGVNEKLFF.

This clone is a singleton in its sample. The V and J genes are TRBV5-1 and TRBJ2-2; TRBD1 is a possible D gene (5 bases). Per the germline V gene, CDR1 is SGHRS and CDR2 is YFSETQ. This CDR3 contains 15 residues. Between the trimmed V and J ends, which lost 3 bases and 5 bases, there was a span of 14 bases. CDR3 sequence (DNA): TGCGCCAGCAGCTCCTCAGGGTCCATGACCGGGGAGCTGTTTTTT. Its translation: CASSSSGSMTGELFF.